This T cell receptor (beta chain) was captured by sequencing in a study of metastatic and nonmetastatic thyroid tumors. Study background: Both malignant and benign thyroid patients supplied peripheral blood and tumor or nodule tissue samples, across which the repertoires of these patients were then compared.

General observations from the study: In blood and tumor, TCR beta diversity was reportedly significantly higher in malignant thyroid tumors than in benign nodules.

This clone was recorded at least ten times. The antigen remains unidentified. Every patient underwent thyroid surgery untreated. Through MiXCR, TCRdb re-clonotyped the PCR reads. The sample has roughly 41,000 clones, 16% seen once. Per the germline V gene, CDR1 is SEHNR and CDR2 is FQNEAQ (reference sequence). Trimming took 3 bases from V and 2 from J, leaving 10 bases between them. The CDR3 extends over 14 amino acids. The rearrangement uses TRBV7-9 and TRBJ1-1; D gene uncertain. The TCR sequence derives from a female donor with papillary thyroid cancer or a benign thyroid nodule (not recorded which). Some clones in this sample may be carry-over from other donors' samples. Sequencing was done on a sample of blood. The CDR3, as DNA: TGTGCCAGCAGCTTTTTGCAGGTTAACACTGAAGCTTTCTTT. Protein: CASSFLQVNTEAFF.